The rows below give T cell receptor beta chains drawn from one sample of a study of beta chain features in type 1 diabetes. TCRdb's copy holds only in-frame clones and misses some; the assay was immunoSEQ multiplex PCR. The sample shows 860,000 or so clones, roughly 15% of them seen only once. Sequencing input: naive CD4+ T cells from blood. These receptors originate from a woman aged 18-29 years in good health. Both conserved end residues are part of each CDR3. The D gene is left open where the match is weak. For some rows the clone size is stated as once, few or many, or as a class when expanded; others skip it.

D: -; J: TRBJ2-1; size: -; V: TRBV18; CDR3: CASSPNQGFYNEQFF; DNA: TGTGCCAGCTCACCAAACCAGGGATTTTACAATGAGCAGTTCTTC
D: -; J: TRBJ1-1; size: -; V: TRBV7-8; CDR3: CASRIGGAGNTEAFF; DNA: TGTGCCAGCAGGATTGGGGGGGCCGGTAACACTGAAGCTTTCTTT
D: TRBD1; J: TRBJ2-7; size: few; V: TRBV7-2; CDR3: CASSSSGTGHYEQYF; DNA: TGTGCCAGCAGCTCCTCCGGGACAGGGCACTACGAGCAGTACTTC
D: -; J: TRBJ2-2; size: -; V: TRBV5-4; CDR3: CASSSNLGPARTGLFF; DNA: TGTGCCAGCAGCTCTAACCTTGGACCCGCCCGGACCGGTTTGTTTTTT
D: -; J: TRBJ2-5; size: few; V: TRBV18; CDR3: CASSTGSQETQYF; DNA: TGTGCCAGCTCCACCGGTTCCCAAGAGACCCAGTACTTC
D: -; J: TRBJ1-1; size: few; V: TRBV28; CDR3: CASRTDRYTEAFF; DNA: TGTGCCAGCAGAACCGACAGATACACTGAAGCTTTCTTT
D: -; J: TRBJ2-3; size: few; V: TRBV7-8; CDR3: CASSFPSDYPGTQYF; DNA: TGTGCCAGCAGCTTCCCTTCCGATTACCCGGGTACGCAGTATTTT
D: -; J: TRBJ1-2; size: few; V: TRBV28; CDR3: CASSFEGPLDGYTF; DNA: TGTGCCAGCAGTTTCGAGGGGCCCTTGGATGGCTACACCTTC
D: TRBD2; J: TRBJ2-7; size: few; V: TRBV6-6; CDR3: CASSYGTSNEQYF; DNA: TGTGCCAGCAGTTACGGGACTAGTAACGAGCAGTACTTC
D: TRBD2; J: TRBJ2-1; size: -; V: TRBV7-9; CDR3: CASSLALTSGSDNEQFF; DNA: TGTGCCAGCAGCTTAGCCCTGACTAGCGGGAGTGACAATGAGCAGTTCTTC
D: -; J: TRBJ2-5; size: -; V: TRBV2; CDR3: CASSEGVRQLGTQYF; DNA: TGTGCCAGCAGTGAAGGGGTCAGACAGTTAGGGACCCAGTACTTC